This T cell receptor (beta chain) emerged from a study of T cells in Graves' hyperthyroidism and ophthalmopathy. Study context: Peripheral blood samples were taken at initial diagnosis, prior to any treatment.

Regarding the study as a whole: Among thyroid clonotypes expanded above 0.001, most also appeared in blood. Researchers report that a 13 V-J model separated ophthalmopathy from stable hyperthyroidism.

CDR3 length: 14 residues. Germline V gene lookup returns CDR1 DFQATT and CDR2 SNEGSKA (reference sequence). The V and J ends lost 3 bases and 5 bases respectively, with 16 bases between them. Exclusions: uncontrolled infection, other autoimmune disease, pregnancy, lactation. This clonotype occurred many times. Its antigen remains unknown. Researchers took RNA transcripts and amplified the TCR beta CDR3 regions from them. Initially, a first-round RT-PCR of the TCR CDR3 employed the HTBI primer set. Using its own MiXCR run on the multiplex PCR reads, TCRdb lists one record per CDR3 protein. The profile shows under 250,000 distinct CDR3 sequences, about 25% of them singletons.

The chain recombines TRBV20-1 with TRBJ2-5; tentative D call: TRBD2 (5 bases). This clonotype originated in a middle-aged woman with Graves' ophthalmopathy. Sequencing was carried out using blood. The DNA of the CDR3 is TGCAGTGCTAGGAAGAGGGTAGCTACGGAGACCCAGTACTTC. It codes for CSARKRVATETQYF.